Below, 14 T cell receptor beta chains from the same sample are listed, as sequenced in a study of T-cell reconstitution after alpha-beta-depleted transplantation in children. Preparation of the TCRbeta library used unique molecular identifiers. Each CDR3 protein is one row after TCRdb ran MiXCR on the PCR reads. The repertoire holds 600,000 to 700,000 distinct CDR3 sequences, around 13% seen once, with roughly 0.84% in the top ten. Sequenced here: PBMCs, sampled before TCRalphabeta/CD19-depleted stem cell transplant. The receptor source for this set is a girl aged 2 to 10 with congenital amegakaryocytic thrombocytopenia, due to receive a stem cell transplant.

This clonotype was detected only a few times. The chain uses TRBV12-3 or TRBV12-4 and TRBJ1-2; 11 nucleotides line up with TRBD1. The CDR3 runs 18 residues. Trimming took 4 bases from V and 4 from J; bases not matched to a gene: 14. The CDR3 DNA follows: TGTGCCAGCAGTTCCCGGACAGGGGGCTCTGGGACCTCCTATGGCTACACCTTC. As protein: CASSSRTGGSGTSYGYTF.

This clonotype was recorded a few times. The chain is built from TRBV18 and TRBJ2-7; D is undetermined. Germline assignment: CDR1 KGHSH and CDR2 LQKENI. This CDR3 is 13 amino acids long. The V and J ends lost 3 bases and 3 bases respectively, with 9 bases between them. Here the CDR3 reads CASSPADFYEQYF. As DNA, the CDR3 is TGTGCCAGCTCACCGGCCGACTTCTACGAGCAGTACTTC. The whole variable domain, filled in from reference TRBV18 and TRBJ2-7, reads NAGVMQNPRHLVRRRGQEARLRCSPMKGHSHVYWYRQLPEEGLKFMVYLQKENIIDESGMPKERFSAEFPKEGPSILRIQQVVRGDSAAYFCASSPADFYEQYFGPGTRLTVT.

This clonotype was seen only a few times. The chain links TRBV6-5 to TRBJ2-2; TRBD1 agrees at 8 bases. The ends lost 1 base at V and 1 base at J; junction bases unmatched: 2. Germline CDR1 MNHEY, CDR2 SVGAGI. The CDR3 length is 16 residues. The CDR3 here is CASSYWGTGNTGELFF. CDR3 DNA sequence: TGTGCCAGCAGTTACTGGGGGACAGGGAACACCGGGGAGCTGTTTTTT.

This clonotype was recorded at least ten times. This chain uses TRBV20-1 with TRBJ2-1; 13 positions match TRBD2. Germline CDR1 is DFQATT and CDR2 is SNEGSKA (reference sequence). Losses at the gene ends were 3 bases for V and 3 bases for J; bases not matched to a gene: 5. The CDR3 extends over 16 amino acids. The CDR3 loop is CSARGTSGTLYNEQFF. CDR3 coding DNA: TGCAGTGCTAGGGGGACTAGCGGGACCCTCTACAATGAGCAGTTCTTC.

This clonotype was counted between two and nine times. The genes are TRBV7-9 and TRBJ2-1; D possibly matches TRBD1 or TRBD2 (5 bases each). V lost 5 bases to trimming and J lost 7 bases, with 15 bases between them. The CDR3 runs 14 residues. The germline V gene encodes CDR1 SEHNR and CDR2 FQNEAQ (reference sequence). The CDR3 is CASSARTGANEQFF. CDR3 DNA sequence: TGTGCCAGCAGCGCCAGGACTGGGGCGAATGAGCAGTTCTTC.

The chain is built from TRBV5-1 and TRBJ1-2; 8 nucleotides match TRBD1. Germline V CDR1 and CDR2: SGHRS, YFSETQ. The CDR3 runs to 15 residues. V was clipped by 4 bases and J by 8 bases; unmatched bases: 13. The CDR3 DNA reads as TGCGCCAGCAGCCCCACAGGGGGAGCGTTTTTAGGCTACACCTTC. Translation: CASSPTGGAFLGYTF.

Only a few counts were recorded for this clonotype. The genes are TRBV29-1 and TRBJ2-7; TRBD2 is a possible D gene (5 bases). V was cut by 0 bases and J by 6 bases, with 9 bases left in between. In germline, CDR1 is SQVTM, CDR2 ANQGSEA. CDR3 length equals 12 residues. CDR3 nucleotide sequence: TGCAGCGTTGAAGACAGGAGGAGCGAGCAGTACTTC. It encodes CSVEDRRSEQYF.

This chain joins TRBV7-9 and TRBJ2-1, with 9 bases identical to TRBD2. Germline CDR1 and CDR2: SEHNR and FQNEAQ (reference sequence). This CDR3 has 15 amino acids. V trimming: 4 bases; J trimming: 3 bases; junction bases outside the gene matches: 4. The CDR3 DNA reads TGTGCCAGCAGCTCGCGGGAGGGCCGCTACAATGAGCAGTTCTTC. Translation gives CASSSREGRYNEQFF.

In its sample, this clonotype was seen many times. The chain is built from TRBV14 and TRBJ2-1; D possibly corresponds to TRBD1 (6 bases). CDR3 length equals 13 residues. Germline CDR1 SGHDN, CDR2 FVKESK. V lost 4 bases, J lost 8 bases, and 12 bases lay in between. The CDR3 region is CASSPGVWDEQFF. In DNA form, the CDR3 reads TGTGCCAGCAGCCCAGGGGTCTGGGATGAGCAGTTCTTC.

This clonotype was recorded many times. The chain uses TRBV5-1 and TRBJ2-7; unclear D gene. Germline values: CDR1 SGHRS, CDR2 YFSETQ. V lost 4 bases to trimming and J lost 2 bases, with 16 bases between them. The CDR3 contains 15 residues. CDR3 protein: CASSQFSDLPYEQYF. CDR3 coding DNA: TGCGCCAGCAGCCAGTTTTCGGACCTTCCCTACGAGCAGTACTTC.

To note about this clonotype: This may come from a read error, since a much larger clone is one base off. The chain joins TRBV7-2 to TRBJ1-5; a possible D gene is TRBD1 (5 bases). The length of the CDR3 is 17 residues. The V end was cut by 1 base, the J end by 3 bases, with 16 bases between. Germline CDR1 SGHTA, CDR2 FQGNSA. The CDR3: CASSLGVDIDVNQPQHF. The CDR3 nucleotides read TGTGCCAGCAGCTTAGGTGTGGACATCGACGTCAATCAGCCCCAGCATTTT. Full variable domain (missing parts from reference TRBV7-2 and TRBJ1-5): GAGVSQSPSNKVTEKGKDVELRCDPISGHTALYWYRQSLGQGLEFLIYFQGNSAPDKSGLPSDRFSAERTGGSVSTLTIQRTQQEDSAVYLCASSLGVDIDVNQPQHFGDGTRLSIL.

Ten or more counts support this clonotype. V gene TRBV20-1 combines with J gene TRBJ2-1, with D perhaps TRBD2 (6 bases). CDR1 and CDR2 (germline): DFQATT, SNEGSKA (reference sequence). The CDR3 length is 13 residues. The CDR3 nucleotides are TGCAGCCAGGGCGGGAAGGTATACAATGAGCAGTTCTTC. Translating it yields CSQGGKVYNEQFF.

In this sample, this clonotype turned up many times. The chain couples TRBV27 to TRBJ2-1; TRBD2 matches 7 bases. Germline V CDR1 and CDR2: MNHEY, SMNVEV (reference sequence). Unmatched junction bases numbered 22, after V lost 7 bases and J lost 4 bases. The CDR3 length is 19 residues. The CDR3 nucleotides are TGTGCCAGCATCCCCTGGTCCCTAGCGGCCCCCCAGTCTTACAATGAGCAGTTCTTC. Amino acid sequence: CASIPWSLAAPQSYNEQFF.

This clonotype was recorded at least ten times. The chain couples TRBV20-1 to TRBJ1-2; weak D call: TRBD1 (5 bases). The germline V gene has CDR1 DFQATT and CDR2 SNEGSKA (reference sequence). V lost 7 bases and J lost 9, with 18 bases in between. This CDR3 contains 12 residues. The CDR3 DNA follows: TGCAGTGTCTTTCAGGGCTCGGCTCGCTACACCTTC. Translation: CSVFQGSARYTF.